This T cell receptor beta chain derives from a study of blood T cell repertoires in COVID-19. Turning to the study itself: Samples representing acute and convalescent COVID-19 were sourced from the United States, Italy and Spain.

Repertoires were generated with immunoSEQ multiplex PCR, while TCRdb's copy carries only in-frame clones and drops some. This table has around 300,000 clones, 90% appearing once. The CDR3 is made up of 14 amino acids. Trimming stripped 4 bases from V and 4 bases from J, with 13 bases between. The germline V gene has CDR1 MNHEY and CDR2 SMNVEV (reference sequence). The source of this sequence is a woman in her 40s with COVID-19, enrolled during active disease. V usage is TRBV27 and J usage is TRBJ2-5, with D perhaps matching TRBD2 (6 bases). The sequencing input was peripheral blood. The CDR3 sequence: CASSSGLGGETQYF. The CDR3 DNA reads TGTGCCAGCAGTTCAGGGTTGGGAGGAGAGACCCAGTACTTC.